Given below is one TCR beta chain in context. This record comes from a study of blood T cell repertoires in COVID-19. This CDR3 is 13 amino acids long. Germline CDR1 reads MGHRA; CDR2 reads YSYEKL. Deletions cut 1 base from V and 15 bases from J, with 15 bases between. Data came from immunoSEQ multiplex PCR; TCRdb stores just in-frame clones and leaves some out. The sample contains over 90,000 clones, 75% to 95% of which appear only once. The chain recombines TRBV4-1 with TRBJ2-2, with D possibly being TRBD1 (6 bases). Sequenced: peripheral blood. The clonotype was recovered from a man aged 50 or older with acute or convalescent COVID-19. The CDR3 region has the DNA TGCGCCAGCAGCCAAGTAAAGGGGGATAAGGTGTTTTTT. This codes for CASSQVKGDKVFF.